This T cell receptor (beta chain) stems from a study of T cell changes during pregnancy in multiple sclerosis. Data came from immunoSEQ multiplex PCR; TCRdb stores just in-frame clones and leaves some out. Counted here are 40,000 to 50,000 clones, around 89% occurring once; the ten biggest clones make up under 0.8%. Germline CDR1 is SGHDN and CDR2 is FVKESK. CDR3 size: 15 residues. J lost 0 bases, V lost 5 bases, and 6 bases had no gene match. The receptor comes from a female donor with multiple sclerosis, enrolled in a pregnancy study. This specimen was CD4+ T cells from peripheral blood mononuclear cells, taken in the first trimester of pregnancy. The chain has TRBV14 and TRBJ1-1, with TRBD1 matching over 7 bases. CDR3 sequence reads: CASSSQGRMNTEAFF. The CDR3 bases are TGTGCCAGCAGCTCACAGGGGCGGATGAACACTGAAGCTTTCTTT.